This TCR beta chain originates from a study of neurological immune-mediated disorders. This clonotype showed up many times. Antigen: not known. TCRdb reanalysed the 5' RACE reads using MiXCR and keeps one entry per CDR3 protein. The profile covers about 60,000 distinct CDR3 sequences, with 3% to 4% appearing a single time and roughly 6.6% taken by the ten largest. V dropped 5 bases and J dropped 1; count of bases not matched to a gene: 9. The CDR3 loop spans 18 amino acids. The V gene's germline CDR1 is SGHRS and CDR2 YFSETQ. Study-wide results and caveats: HTLV-1-associated myelopathy showed the most TCR clonal expansion; multiple sclerosis the least, below healthy controls.

The V call is TRBV5-1, the J call TRBJ2-1; 13 bases align to TRBD2. The receptor was derived from a woman aged 55-75 years with multiple sclerosis. The sequencing sample was made of PBMCs. CDR3 sequence reads: CASRRTSGGLGSYNEQFF. Here the CDR3 DNA reads TGCGCCAGCAGACGGACTAGCGGGGGCCTCGGGTCCTACAATGAGCAGTTCTTC.